The next 20 T cell receptor beta chains were all read from a single sample in a study of spatial heterogeneity in lung cancer. TCRdb reanalysed the 5' RACE reads using MiXCR and keeps one entry per CDR3 protein. The table shows 15,000 to 20,000 distinct CDR3 sequences, with approximately 6.8% occurring only once. The time point denotes: blood at routine non-recurrence follow-up after resection. This material consisted of PBMCs, taken at follow-up. The receptors here all came from a male donor with early-stage non-small cell lung cancer.

This clonotype was seen many times. The V and J genes are TRBV28 and TRBJ2-5; weak D call: TRBD2 (6 bases). V lost 5 bases and J 4 bases, leaving 11 bases between the germline ends. This CDR3 is 13 amino acids long. Germline V gives CDR1 MDHEN, CDR2 SYDVKM. In DNA, the CDR3 is TGTGCCAGCAGTCGAGGAGGGCGAGAGACCCAGTACTTC. This translates into CASSRGGRETQYF.

This clonotype was observed a handful of times. The J gene is TRBJ2-3, the V gene TRBV28, with D uncertain. Trimming removed 6 bases from V and 6 bases from J, with 10 bases in between. CDR1 is MDHEN, CDR2 SYDVKM, per germline. The CDR3 has 12 residues. CDR3 region: CASRSSADTQYF. CDR3 in DNA: TGTGCCAGCAGGTCTTCCGCGGATACGCAGTATTTT.

This clonotype was detected many times. The CDR3, as DNA: TGCAGCGTTGAATTAGGCGGCAACACCGGGGAGCTGTTTTTT. It encodes CSVELGGNTGELFF. The V and J genes are TRBV29-1 and TRBJ2-2; D gene ambiguous. The V gene lost 2 bases and the J gene lost 2 bases, with 9 bases spanning the gap. The CDR3 runs 14 residues. Germline CDR1 SQVTM, CDR2 ANQGSEA.

This clonotype was recorded many times. The gene calls are TRBV27 and TRBJ2-5; TRBD2 might be the D (6 bases). This CDR3 has 14 amino acids. The V end lost 8 bases, the J end lost 5 bases, and 18 bases lay between the germline ends. Germline-derived CDR1 and CDR2 are MNHEY and SMNVEV (reference sequence). The CDR3 loop reads CASGGTSGAETQYF. CDR3 nucleotides: TGTGCCAGCGGCGGGACCTCTGGGGCGGAGACCCAGTACTTC.

This clonotype has at least ten counts. The chain links TRBV20-1 to TRBJ2-1, with D possibly TRBD1 on 5 matching bases. The V end was cut by 3 bases, the J end by 5 bases, with 14 bases between. Germline-derived CDR1 and CDR2 are DFQATT and SNEGSKA (reference sequence). The CDR3 has 14 residues. The CDR3 region has the DNA TGCAGTGCTAGCGATCAGGACAAAAACAATGAGCAGTTCTTC. Translated, it gives CSASDQDKNNEQFF.

The chain carries TRBV7-9 and TRBJ2-1; D unresolved. CDR1 and CDR2 (germline): SEHNR, FQNEAQ (reference sequence). The CDR3 covers 15 residues. The V end lost 5 bases, the J end lost 5 bases, and 16 bases lay between the germline ends. DNA for the CDR3: TGTGCCAGCAGCAGGAACAACTTGGGCAACAATGAGCAGTTCTTC. As protein: CASSRNNLGNNEQFF.

The table lists this clonotype with many counts. The gene calls are TRBV28 and TRBJ2-6, with D tentatively TRBD1 (6 bases). The V end lost 5 bases, the J end lost 0 bases, and 17 bases lay between the germline ends. The length of the CDR3 is 18 residues. Germline V gene sequence: CDR1 MDHEN, CDR2 SYDVKM. The CDR3 region has the DNA TGTGCCAGCAGTACATGGTGGGGGCCATCCTCTGGGGCCAACGTCCTGACTTTC. Translation gives CASSTWWGPSSGANVLTF.

In this sample, this clonotype turned up many times. The J gene is TRBJ1-3, the V gene TRBV28, with no clear D. The germline CDR1 and CDR2 sequences are MDHEN and SYDVKM. The CDR3 is made up of 13 amino acids. Trimming stripped 5 bases from V and 4 bases from J, with 9 bases between. CDR3 sequence reads: CASSPGDGNTIYF. In DNA form, the CDR3 reads TGTGCCAGCAGTCCCGGCGACGGAAACACCATATATTTT.

This clonotype was detected many times. The rearrangement joins TRBV9 to TRBJ2-7; D may be TRBD2 (6 bases). Germline CDR1 reads SGDLS; CDR2 reads YYNGEE. The CDR3 has 15 residues. V was trimmed by 0 bases and J by 1 base, leaving 11 bases between them. The CDR3, as DNA: TGTGCCAGCAGCGTAGGGGGCGGGGAGTCCTACGAGCAGTACTTC. Translating gives CASSVGGGESYEQYF. The variable domain in full, completed from reference TRBV9 and TRBJ2-7, reads DSGVTQTPKHLITATGQRVTLRCSPRSGDLSVYWYQQSLDQGLQFLIQYYNGEERAKGNILERFSAQQFPDLHSELNLSSLELGDSALYFCASSVGGGESYEQYFGPGTRLTVT.

This clonotype was recorded many times. V is TRBV27 and J is TRBJ2-5; 7 bases align to TRBD2. The CDR3 runs 16 residues. Germline CDR1 is MNHEY and CDR2 is SMNVEV (reference sequence). V shed 5 bases and J 4 bases; nucleotides not matched to a gene: 13. CDR3: CASSPQAGRAGETQYF. The CDR3 DNA follows: TGTGCCAGCAGTCCCCAAGCGGGGCGGGCGGGAGAGACCCAGTACTTC.

This clonotype was counted at least ten times. The rearrangement links TRBV6-2 or TRBV6-3 to TRBJ2-1; tentatively, D is TRBD2 (5 bases). V shed 2 bases and J shed 0 bases, with 8 bases lying between them. The CDR3 length is 15 residues. Per the germline V gene, CDR1 is MNHEY and CDR2 is SVGEGT. The CDR3 DNA sequence: TGTGCCAGCAGTTACGACCGGGGCTCCTACAATGAGCAGTTCTTC. Its translation is CASSYDRGSYNEQFF.

This clonotype was seen repeatedly, ten times or more. The CDR3 DNA reads TGTGCCACCAGTGTGATGCCTAACTATGGCTACACCTTC. As protein: CATSVMPNYGYTF. This chain uses TRBV24-1 with TRBJ1-2; D remains unclear. Germline V gene data show CDR1 as KGHDR and CDR2 as SFDVKD. This CDR3 is 13 amino acids long. The V end was cut by 5 bases, the J end by 0 bases, with 6 bases between.

This chain uses TRBV7-3 with TRBJ1-2; D remains ambiguous. The CDR3 is made up of 13 amino acids. V was pared by 3 bases and J by 0 bases, with 5 bases between. Germline lookup yields CDR1 SGHTA and CDR2 FQGTGA. In DNA, the CDR3 is TGTGCCAGCAGCTTGGGAGCTAACTATGGCTACACCTTC. Residues: CASSLGANYGYTF.

On this clonotype: A much larger clone sits a single nucleotide away, making a read error possible. This rearrangement joins TRBV28 to TRBJ1-2; TRBD1 is a possible D gene (5 bases). V was trimmed by 5 bases and J by 5 bases, leaving 15 bases between them. Germline V gene sequence: CDR1 MDHEN, CDR2 SYDVKM. This CDR3 has 14 residues. The CDR3 bases are TGTGCCAGCAGTAGTAGCAGGGCGAAATATGGCTACACCTTC. This translates into CASSSSRAKYGYTF.

CDR3 bases: TGTGCCAGCAGCTCGGATAGGGCCAATGAGCAGTTCTTC. This sequence encodes CASSSDRANEQFF. The chain links TRBV7-8 to TRBJ2-1; D is uncertain. The CDR3 has 13 residues. The germline V gene encodes CDR1 SGHVS and CDR2 FQNEAQ. Trimming took off 4 bases at V and 6 bases at J, with 10 bases between the two ends.

This clonotype was recorded many times. The chain employs TRBV5-1 and TRBJ2-1; D ambiguous. The ends were cut back, 5 bases at V and 0 bases at J, with 9 bases in the middle. CDR1 SGHRS and CDR2 YFSETQ come from the germline V gene. The CDR3 loop spans 14 amino acids. For the CDR3, the DNA is TGCGCCAGCAGACTCGCCTCCTCCTACAATGAGCAGTTCTTC. It is translated as CASRLASSYNEQFF.

The CDR3 region is CASSQGEGQSYNEQFF. The CDR3 DNA is TGCGCCAGCAGCCAAGGTGAGGGACAGAGCTACAATGAGCAGTTCTTC. The chain links TRBV4-1 to TRBJ2-1; 7 bases map to TRBD1. The V and J ends lost 1 base and 3 bases, in that order; junction bases with no gene match: 6. This CDR3 is 16 amino acids long. CDR1 MGHRA and CDR2 YSYEKL come from the germline V gene.

This clonotype was recorded at least ten times. This sequence joins TRBV10-3 and TRBJ2-5; a weak D match, TRBD2 (5 bases). Germline V CDR1 and CDR2: ENHRY, SYGVKD. The germline V and J ends were trimmed by 7 bases and 3 bases, with 15 bases remaining between them. CDR3 length: 14 amino acids. CDR3 sequence (DNA): TGTGCCATCAAAGAAAGGGAGTTTGAAGAGACCCAGTACTTC. Protein: CAIKEREFEETQYF.

This clonotype has at least ten counts. The chain couples TRBV6-6 to TRBJ2-5; the D gene could be TRBD1 or TRBD2 (7 bases each). Germline assignment: CDR1 MNHNY and CDR2 SVGAGI (reference sequence). V was trimmed by 6 bases and J by 1 base, leaving 12 bases between them. The CDR3 is made up of 14 amino acids. CDR3 loop: CASSQGGGQETQYF. The CDR3 DNA reads as TGTGCCAGCAGCCAGGGGGGGGGCCAAGAGACCCAGTACTTC.

This clonotype occurred many times. This rearrangement joins TRBV7-9 to TRBJ2-5, with no clear D. This CDR3 contains 13 residues. V was pared by 3 bases and J by 2 bases, with 7 bases between. Germline CDR1 and CDR2: SEHNR and FQNEAQ (reference sequence). In DNA, the CDR3 is TGTGCCAGCAGCTTCTGGCGGCAAGAGACCCAGTACTTC. Its translation: CASSFWRQETQYF.